This T cell receptor (beta chain) originates from a study of radiotherapy plus CTLA-4 blockade in lung cancer. Study outcomes and limitations: Blood-borne expansion of tumor-derived TCR clones followed radiotherapy plus ipilimumab.

Repertoires were generated with immunoSEQ multiplex PCR, while TCRdb's copy carries only in-frame clones and drops some. The sample records approximately 94,000 clones, 82% being singletons. About this clone itself: The antigen remains unidentified.

Germline CDR1 reads MDHEN; CDR2 reads SYDVKM. V dropped 6 bases and J dropped 4; count of bases not matched to a gene: 10. This CDR3 has 16 amino acids. The chain recombines TRBV28 with TRBJ2-3; 10 bases map to TRBD1. This TCR was recovered from a human donor with non-small cell lung cancer that progressed on radiotherapy plus ipilimumab. Sample: peripheral blood, taken from a patient treated with radiotherapy plus ipilimumab. DNA of the CDR3: TGTGCCAGCAGCCTCCCTTCGGACAGGGGGTCAGATACGCAGTATTTT. Encoded protein: CASSLPSDRGSDTQYF.